Included here is one T cell receptor (beta chain) sequence, with context. Original methodology: The authors estimated nucleated cell counts from reference gene primer amplification. Assay: immunoSEQ multiplex PCR; the TCRdb copy retains only in-frame clones and omits some. Clone size and the V and J calls come from that table; the DNA yielded D and trimming. The sample lists about 64,000 clones; 80% to 90% were seen once. This sample is drawn from a study of blood T cell repertoires in COVID-19. At the level of the study: Material from acute and convalescent COVID-19 was sourced from the United States, Italy and Spain. T cells, B-cell-depleted T cells, or PBMCs supplied cDNA or gDNA.

The CDR3 runs 15 residues. With 3 bases clipped from V and 5 bases from J, the junction kept 8 bases outside the gene matches. Germline CDR1 and CDR2: SGHRS and YFSETQ. Seattle patients were enrolled while actively infected and followed longitudinally. This TCR came from a woman aged 55-70 years with COVID-19, enrolled during active disease. The chain joins TRBV5-1 to TRBJ2-5; 9 bases align to TRBD1. Sequenced: peripheral blood. CDR3 protein: CASSSLGDRGETQYF. Here the CDR3 DNA reads TGCGCCAGCAGCTCACTAGGAGACAGGGGGGAGACCCAGTACTTC.